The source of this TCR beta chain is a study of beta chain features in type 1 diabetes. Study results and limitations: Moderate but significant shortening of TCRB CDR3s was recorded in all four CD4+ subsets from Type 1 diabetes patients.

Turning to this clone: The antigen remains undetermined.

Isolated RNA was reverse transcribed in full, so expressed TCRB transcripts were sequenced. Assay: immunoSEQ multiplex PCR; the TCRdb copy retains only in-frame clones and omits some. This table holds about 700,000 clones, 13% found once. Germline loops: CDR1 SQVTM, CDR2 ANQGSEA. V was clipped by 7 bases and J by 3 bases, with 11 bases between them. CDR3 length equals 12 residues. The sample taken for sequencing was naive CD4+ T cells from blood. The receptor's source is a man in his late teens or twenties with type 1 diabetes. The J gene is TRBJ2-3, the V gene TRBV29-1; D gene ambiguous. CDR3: CSADGGTDTQYF. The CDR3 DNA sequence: TGCAGCGCAGACGGTGGGACAGATACGCAGTATTTT.